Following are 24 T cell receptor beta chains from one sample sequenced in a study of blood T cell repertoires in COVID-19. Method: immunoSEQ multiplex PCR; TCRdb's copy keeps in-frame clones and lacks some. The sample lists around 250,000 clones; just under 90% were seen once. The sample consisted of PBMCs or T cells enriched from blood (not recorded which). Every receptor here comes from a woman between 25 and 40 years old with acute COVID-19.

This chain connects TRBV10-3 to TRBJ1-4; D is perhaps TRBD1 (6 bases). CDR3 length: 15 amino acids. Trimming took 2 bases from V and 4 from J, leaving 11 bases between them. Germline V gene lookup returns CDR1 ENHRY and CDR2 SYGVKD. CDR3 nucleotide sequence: TGTGCCATCAGTGAGGTCTGGACAGATAATGAAAAACTGTTTTTT. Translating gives CAISEVWTDNEKLFF.

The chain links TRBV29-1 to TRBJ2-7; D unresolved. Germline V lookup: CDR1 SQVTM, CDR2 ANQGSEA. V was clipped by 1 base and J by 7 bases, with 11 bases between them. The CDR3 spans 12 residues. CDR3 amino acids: CSVEGTSGEQYF. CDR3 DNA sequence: TGCAGCGTTGAAGGTACCTCAGGTGAGCAGTACTTC.

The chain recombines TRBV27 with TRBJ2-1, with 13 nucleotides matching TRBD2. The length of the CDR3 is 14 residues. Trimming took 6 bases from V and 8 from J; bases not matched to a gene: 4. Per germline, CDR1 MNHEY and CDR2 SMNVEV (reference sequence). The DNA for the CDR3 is TGTGCCAGCAGCGGACTAGCGGGAGCGCATGAGCAGTTCTTC. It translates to CASSGLAGAHEQFF.

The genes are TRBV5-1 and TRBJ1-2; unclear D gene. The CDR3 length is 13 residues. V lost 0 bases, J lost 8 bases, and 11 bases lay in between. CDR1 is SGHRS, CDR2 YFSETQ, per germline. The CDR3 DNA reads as TGCGCCAGCAGCTTGGTAACGGGAGAGGGCTACACCTTC. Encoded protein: CASSLVTGEGYTF.

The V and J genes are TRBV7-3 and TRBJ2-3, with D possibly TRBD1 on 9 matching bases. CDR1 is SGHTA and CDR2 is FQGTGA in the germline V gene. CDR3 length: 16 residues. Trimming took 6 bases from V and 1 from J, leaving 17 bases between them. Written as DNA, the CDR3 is TGTGCCAGCAGGTACAGGGGGCGGGAGGGCACAGATACGCAGTATTTT. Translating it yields CASRYRGREGTDTQYF.

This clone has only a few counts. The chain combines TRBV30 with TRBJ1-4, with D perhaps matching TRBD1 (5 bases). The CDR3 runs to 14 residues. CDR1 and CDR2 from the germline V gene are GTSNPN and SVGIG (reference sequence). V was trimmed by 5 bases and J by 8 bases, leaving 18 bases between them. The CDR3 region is CAWSGQGSGEKLFF. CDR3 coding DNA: TGTGCCTGGTCCGGGCAGGGAAGTGGCGAAAAACTGTTTTTT.

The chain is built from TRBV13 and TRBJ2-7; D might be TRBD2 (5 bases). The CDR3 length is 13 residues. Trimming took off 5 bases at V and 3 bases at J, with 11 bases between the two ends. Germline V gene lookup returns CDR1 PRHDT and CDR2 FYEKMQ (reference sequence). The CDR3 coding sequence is TGTGCCAGCAGCCACGCCGGGATCTACGAGCAGTACTTC. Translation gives CASSHAGIYEQYF.

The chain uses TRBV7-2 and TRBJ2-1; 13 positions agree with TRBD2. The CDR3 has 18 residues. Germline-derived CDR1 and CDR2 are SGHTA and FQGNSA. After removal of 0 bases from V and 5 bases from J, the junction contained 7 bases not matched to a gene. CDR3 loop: CASSLALIGTSGNNEQFF. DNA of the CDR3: TGTGCCAGCAGCTTAGCGCTAATCGGGACTAGCGGGAACAATGAGCAGTTCTTC.

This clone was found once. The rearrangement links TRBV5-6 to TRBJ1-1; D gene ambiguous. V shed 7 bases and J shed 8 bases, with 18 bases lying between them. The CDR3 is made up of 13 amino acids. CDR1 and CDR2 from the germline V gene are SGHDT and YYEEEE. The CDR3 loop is CASSSRPLVEAFF. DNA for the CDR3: TGTGCCAGCTCCTCGCGGCCGCTGGTGGAAGCTTTCTTT.

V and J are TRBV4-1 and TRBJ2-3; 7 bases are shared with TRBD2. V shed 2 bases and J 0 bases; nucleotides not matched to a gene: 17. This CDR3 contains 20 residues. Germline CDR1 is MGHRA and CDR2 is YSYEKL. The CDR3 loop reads CASSQLRGDSLTLSTDTQYF. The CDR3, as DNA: TGCGCCAGCAGCCAATTACGGGGGGACTCACTCACTCTCAGCACAGATACGCAGTATTTT.

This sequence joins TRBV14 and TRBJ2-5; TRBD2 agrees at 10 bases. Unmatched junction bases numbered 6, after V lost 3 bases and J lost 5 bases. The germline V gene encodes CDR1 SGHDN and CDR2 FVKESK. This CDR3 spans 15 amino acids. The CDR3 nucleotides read TGTGCCAGCAGCCAGAGGACTAGCGGATGGGAGACCCAGTACTTC. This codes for CASSQRTSGWETQYF.

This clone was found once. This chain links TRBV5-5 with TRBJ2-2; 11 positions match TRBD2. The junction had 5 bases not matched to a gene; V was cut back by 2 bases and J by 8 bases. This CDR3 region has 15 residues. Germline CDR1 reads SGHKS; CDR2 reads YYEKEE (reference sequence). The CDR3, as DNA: TGTGCCAGCAGCTTACTAGCGGGAGATAGTGGGGAGCTGTTTTTT. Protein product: CASSLLAGDSGELFF.

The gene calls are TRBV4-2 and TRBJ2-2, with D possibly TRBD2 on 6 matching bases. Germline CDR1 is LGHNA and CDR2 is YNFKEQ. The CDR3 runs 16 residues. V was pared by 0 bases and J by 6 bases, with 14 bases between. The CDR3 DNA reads TGTGCCAGCAGCCAAGATCGCGGAGGGGTCTCCGGGGAGCTGTTTTTT. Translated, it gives CASSQDRGGVSGELFF.

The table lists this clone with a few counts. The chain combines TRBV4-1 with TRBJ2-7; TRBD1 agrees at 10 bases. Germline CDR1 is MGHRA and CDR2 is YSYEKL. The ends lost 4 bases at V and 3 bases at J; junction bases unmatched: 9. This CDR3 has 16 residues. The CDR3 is CASSRAGTGEGYEQYF. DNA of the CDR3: TGCGCCAGCAGCCGAGCCGGGACAGGGGAGGGCTACGAGCAGTACTTC.

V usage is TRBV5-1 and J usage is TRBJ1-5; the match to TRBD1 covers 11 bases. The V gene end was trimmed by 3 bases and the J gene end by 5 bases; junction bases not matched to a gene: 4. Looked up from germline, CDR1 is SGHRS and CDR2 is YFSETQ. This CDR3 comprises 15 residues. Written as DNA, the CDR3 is TGCGCCAGCAGCTCTGGGACAGGGGGGGATCAGCCCCAGCATTTT. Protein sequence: CASSSGTGGDQPQHF.

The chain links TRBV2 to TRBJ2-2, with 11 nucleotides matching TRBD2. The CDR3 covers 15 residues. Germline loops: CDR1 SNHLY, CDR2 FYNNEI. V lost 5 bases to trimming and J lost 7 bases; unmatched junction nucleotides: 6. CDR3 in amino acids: CASSSLAGGFGELFF. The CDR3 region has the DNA TGTGCCAGCAGTTCCCTAGCGGGAGGTTTCGGGGAGCTGTTTTTT. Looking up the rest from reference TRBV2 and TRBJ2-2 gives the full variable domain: EPEVTQTPSHQVTQMGQEVILRCVPISNHLYFYWYRQILGQKVEFLVSFYNNEISEKSEIFDDQFSVERPDGSNFTLKIRSTKLEDSAMYFCASSSLAGGFGELFFGEGSRLTVL.

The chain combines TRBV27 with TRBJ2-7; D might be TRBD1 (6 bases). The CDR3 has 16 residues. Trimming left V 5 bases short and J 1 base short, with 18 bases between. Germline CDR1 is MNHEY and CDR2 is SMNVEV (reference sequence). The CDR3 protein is CASSLRTDQISYEQYF. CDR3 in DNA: TGTGCCAGCAGTCTTCGGACAGATCAAATTTCCTACGAGCAGTACTTC.

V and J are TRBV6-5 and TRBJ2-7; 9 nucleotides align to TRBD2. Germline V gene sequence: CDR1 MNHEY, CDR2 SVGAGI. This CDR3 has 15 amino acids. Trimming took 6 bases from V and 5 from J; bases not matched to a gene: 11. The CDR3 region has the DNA TGTGCCAGCAGCGGACTAGCGCAAAGCGGTAACGAGCAGTACTTC. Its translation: CASSGLAQSGNEQYF.

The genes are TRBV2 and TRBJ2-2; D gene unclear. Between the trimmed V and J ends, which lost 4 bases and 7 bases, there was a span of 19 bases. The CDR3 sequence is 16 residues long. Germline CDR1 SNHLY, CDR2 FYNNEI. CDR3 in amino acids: CASSVLAAADHGELFF. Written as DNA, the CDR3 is TGTGCCAGCAGTGTGTTGGCCGCCGCGGATCACGGGGAGCTGTTTTTT.

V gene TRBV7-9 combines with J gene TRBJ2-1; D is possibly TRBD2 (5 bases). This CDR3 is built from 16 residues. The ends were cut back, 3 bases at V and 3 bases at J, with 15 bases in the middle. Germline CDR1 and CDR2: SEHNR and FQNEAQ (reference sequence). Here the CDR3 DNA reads TGTGCCAGCAGCTTGGAGCGGCCTAGTGGCTACAATGAGCAGTTCTTC. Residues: CASSLERPSGYNEQFF.

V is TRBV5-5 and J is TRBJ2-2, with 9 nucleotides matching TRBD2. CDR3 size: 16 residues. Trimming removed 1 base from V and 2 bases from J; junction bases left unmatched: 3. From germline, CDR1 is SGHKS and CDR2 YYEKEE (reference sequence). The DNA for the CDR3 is TGTGCCAGCAGCTTGCTAGCGGGGACCAACACCGGGGAGCTGTTTTTT. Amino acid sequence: CASSLLAGTNTGELFF.

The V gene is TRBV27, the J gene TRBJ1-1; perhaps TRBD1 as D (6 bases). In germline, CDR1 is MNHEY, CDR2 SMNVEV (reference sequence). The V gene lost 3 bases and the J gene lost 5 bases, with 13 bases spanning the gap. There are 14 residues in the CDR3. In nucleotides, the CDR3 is TGTGCCAGCAGTTTTGGACAGTTGAGTACTGAAGCTTTCTTT. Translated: CASSFGQLSTEAFF.

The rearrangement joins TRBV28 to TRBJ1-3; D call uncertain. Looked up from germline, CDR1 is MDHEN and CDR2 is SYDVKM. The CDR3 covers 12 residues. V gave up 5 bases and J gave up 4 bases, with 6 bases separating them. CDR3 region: CASSDGGNTIYF. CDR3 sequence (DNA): TGTGCCAGCAGTGACGGGGGAAACACCATATATTTT. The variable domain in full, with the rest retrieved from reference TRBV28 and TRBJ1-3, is DVKVTQSSRYLVKRTGEKVFLECVQDMDHENMFWYRQDPGLGLRLIYFSYDVKMKEKGDIPEGYSVSREKKERFSLILESASTNQTSMYLCASSDGGNTIYFGEGSWLTVV.

The CDR3 sequence: CASGSDRVNTEAFF. In nucleotides, the CDR3 is TGTGCCAGCGGTAGCGACAGGGTGAACACTGAAGCTTTCTTT. The chain links TRBV28 to TRBJ1-1, with 7 positions matching TRBD1. The CDR3 is 14 amino acids. The V and J ends lost 8 bases and 0 bases, in that order; junction bases with no gene match: 6. Germline V gene lookup returns CDR1 MDHEN and CDR2 SYDVKM.